The rows below give T cell receptor beta chains drawn from one sample of a study of blood T cells in healthy people across ages. TCRdb analysed the 5' RACE reads with MiXCR anew, one entry per CDR3 protein. The repertoire holds 1.5 million to 2 million distinct CDR3 sequences, with about 50% as singletons. The specimen was blood. The source of these receptors is a middle-aged woman in good health. Each CDR3 is given with its conserved first and last residue. A D gene is named only where the DNA matches it firmly. Clone size, where shown, is once, few, many, or a class for clones that have expanded.

NA | TRBD2 | TRBJ2-1 | TRBV2 | CASSSGGVINEQFF | TGTGCCAGCAGCAGCGGGGGGGTCATCAATGAGCAGTTCTTC
few | NA | TRBJ1-2 | TRBV4-3 | CASSQDRQSFYGYTF | TGCGCCAGCAGCCAAGATCGACAGAGCTTCTATGGCTACACCTTC
few | TRBD1 | TRBJ2-5 | TRBV6-6 | CASSGRQGVQETQYF | TGTGCCAGCAGTGGCCGACAGGGGGTTCAAGAGACCCAGTACTTC
NA | NA | TRBJ2-3 | TRBV25-1 | CASRNRVTDTQYF | TGTGCCAGCAGGAACAGGGTTACAGATACGCAGTATTTT
NA | NA | TRBJ2-7 | TRBV5-1 | CASSSPPDGTYEQYF | TGCGCCAGCAGCTCGCCTCCGGACGGAACCTACGAGCAGTACTTC
NA | NA | TRBJ2-1 | TRBV4-2 | CASNQVSGDNEQFF | TGTGCCAGCAACCAAGTGTCAGGAGACAATGAGCAGTTCTTC
NA | NA | TRBJ2-3 | TRBV7-6 | CASSPLGFRVPTDTQYF | TGTGCCAGCAGCCCCTTGGGATTCAGGGTCCCCACAGATACGCAGTATTTT
few | NA | TRBJ2-5 | TRBV14 | CASSLLLDSSQETQYF | TGTGCCAGCAGCCTCCTTTTGGACAGCAGCCAAGAGACCCAGTACTTC
few | NA | TRBJ1-2 | TRBV5-1 | CASSFKLGDYGYTF | TGCGCCAGCAGCTTTAAGTTAGGGGACTATGGCTACACCTTC
NA | TRBD2 | TRBJ2-5 | TRBV12-3/TRBV12-4 | CASSTPLGGGIETQYF | TGTGCCAGCAGCACCCCTCTGGGCGGGGGGATAGAGACCCAGTACTTC
NA | TRBD2 | TRBJ2-3 | TRBV9 | CASSVTSAISDTQYF | TGTGCCAGCAGCGTAACTAGCGCTATATCAGATACGCAGTATTTT
NA | TRBD1 | TRBJ2-7 | TRBV11-1 | CASSHVDRGLGEQYF | TGTGCCAGCAGCCACGTGGACAGGGGATTGGGGGAGCAGTACTTC
few | NA | TRBJ2-3 | TRBV28 | CASSAPRDSSDTQYF | TGTGCCAGCAGTGCCCCCCGGGACTCATCAGATACGCAGTATTTT
NA | TRBD1 | TRBJ2-1 | TRBV13 | CASSLASTGEVNNEQFF | TGTGCCAGCAGCTTAGCCTCGACAGGGGAGGTGAACAATGAGCAGTTCTTC
once | NA | TRBJ2-3 | TRBV9 | CASSVGSAGDTQYF | TGTGCCAGCAGCGTCGGATCTGCCGGCGATACGCAGTATTTT
few | TRBD1 | TRBJ1-6 | TRBV20-1 | CSARRLDRDNSPLHF | TGCAGTGCTAGAAGATTAGACAGGGATAATTCACCCCTCCACTTT
few | TRBD1 | TRBJ1-5 | TRBV12-3/TRBV12-4 | CASSLTGGGQPQHF | TGTGCCAGCAGTTTAACAGGGGGCGGACAGCCCCAGCATTTT
few | TRBD2 | TRBJ2-5 | TRBV7-2 | CASSPPGTSGQETQYF | TGTGCCAGCAGCCCACCCGGGACTAGCGGCCAAGAGACCCAGTACTTC
NA | TRBD1 | TRBJ2-3 | TRBV20-1 | CSAREPRQGRSDTQYF | TGCAGTGCTAGAGAGCCCCGACAGGGCCGATCAGATACGCAGTATTTT
few | NA | TRBJ2-5 | TRBV7-2 | CASSLGGYEETQYF | TGTGCCAGCAGCTTAGGGGGGTATGAAGAGACCCAGTACTTC
NA | NA | TRBJ1-5 | TRBV20-1 | CSAGREGQPQHF | TGCAGTGCTGGGAGAGAGGGCCAGCCCCAGCATTTT
NA | NA | TRBJ2-1 | TRBV7-3 | CASSFAGIYNEQFF | TGTGCCAGCAGTTTTGCGGGTATCTACAATGAGCAGTTCTTC
NA | NA | TRBJ1-4 | TRBV7-6 | CASSLRHTNEKLFF | TGTGCCAGCAGCTTAAGGCACACGAATGAAAAACTGTTTTTT
NA | TRBD1 | TRBJ1-2 | TRBV10-2 | CASSAGQGIGYTF | TGCGCCAGCAGTGCCGGACAGGGTATTGGCTACACCTTC
NA | TRBD1 | TRBJ2-7 | TRBV6-2/TRBV6-3 | CASSWTGRGCYEQYF | TGTGCCAGCAGTTGGACAGGCAGGGGATGCTACGAGCAGTACTTC
few | NA | TRBJ1-2 | TRBV6-2/TRBV6-3 | CASSYDTYGYTF | TGTGCCAGCAGTTACGACACCTATGGCTACACCTTC
once | TRBD1 | TRBJ1-1 | TRBV5-6 | CASSAGQARMNTEAFF | TGTGCCAGCAGCGCAGGACAGGCCAGAATGAACACTGAAGCTTTCTTT
NA | NA | TRBJ2-5 | TRBV4-1 | CASSQDLTGLETQYF | TGCGCCAGCAGCCAAGATCTTACAGGTCTGGAGACCCAGTACTTC
NA | TRBD1 | TRBJ2-5 | TRBV5-1 | CASGQGEETQYF | TGCGCCAGCGGGCAGGGGGAAGAGACCCAGTACTTC
NA | TRBD2 | TRBJ2-5 | TRBV6-1 | CASSVLAGTTQETQYF | TGTGCCAGCAGTGTACTAGCGGGGACCACCCAAGAGACCCAGTACTTC
once | NA | TRBJ1-2 | TRBV27 | CASSPNRARNYGYTF | TGTGCCAGCAGTCCCAACAGGGCACGTAACTATGGCTACACCTTC
NA | TRBD1 | TRBJ2-2 | TRBV11-1 | CASSLRGRGNPRTGELFF | TGTGCCAGCAGCTTACGGGGCAGGGGGAACCCTCGAACCGGGGAGCTGTTTTTT
few | TRBD1 | TRBJ1-6 | TRBV4-2 | CASSQDPDRGYSPLHF | TGTGCCAGCAGCCAAGATCCGGACAGGGGATATTCACCCCTCCACTTT
NA | NA | TRBJ1-5 | TRBV27 | CASSLGRAANQPQHF | TGTGCCAGCAGTTTAGGAAGGGCTGCGAATCAGCCCCAGCATTTT
NA | NA | TRBJ2-1 | TRBV7-8 | CASSLGQGMNEQFF | TGTGCCAGCAGCTTAGGGCAGGGGATGAATGAGCAGTTCTTC
few | TRBD1 | TRBJ1-2 | TRBV20-1 | CSAMTGGGGYTF | TGCAGTGCTATGACAGGGGGAGGGGGCTACACCTTC
NA | NA | TRBJ1-4 | TRBV12-3/TRBV12-4 | CASSPEHWVGKLFF | TGTGCCAGCAGTCCAGAGCATTGGGTGGGAAAACTGTTTTTT
NA | TRBD1 | TRBJ1-4 | TRBV6-6 | CASSRQGTTNEKLFF | TGTGCCAGCAGTCGACAGGGGACAACTAATGAAAAACTGTTTTTT
NA | NA | TRBJ2-5 | TRBV7-3 | CASSQTVTETQYF | TGTGCCAGCAGCCAGACAGTCACGGAGACCCAGTACTTC
few | NA | TRBJ2-7 | TRBV11-2 | CASSTGTLFYEQYF | TGTGCCAGCAGTACCGGGACGCTCTTCTACGAGCAGTACTTC
NA | NA | TRBJ2-7 | TRBV20-1 | CSAPHPQGRKQYF | TGCAGTGCCCCGCATCCGCAGGGTAGGAAGCAGTACTTC
NA | NA | TRBJ2-5 | TRBV5-6 | CASSLEGPQYF | TGTGCCAGCAGCTTGGAAGGGCCCCAGTACTTC
NA | NA | TRBJ2-1 | TRBV7-8 | CASSFHRDRLNEQFF | TGTGCCAGCAGCTTCCACCGGGACCGACTCAATGAGCAGTTCTTC
NA | TRBD2 | TRBJ2-1 | TRBV2 | CASGGGLAGGNEQFF | TGTGCCAGCGGCGGGGGACTAGCGGGGGGAAATGAGCAGTTCTTC
NA | TRBD1 | TRBJ2-1 | TRBV7-9 | CASSFTSTGQHEQFF | TGTGCCAGCAGCTTCACATCGACAGGGCAGCATGAGCAGTTCTTC
NA | NA | TRBJ2-7 | TRBV4-3 | CASSPYHGGYEQYF | TGCGCCAGCAGCCCTTATCACGGGGGCTACGAGCAGTACTTC